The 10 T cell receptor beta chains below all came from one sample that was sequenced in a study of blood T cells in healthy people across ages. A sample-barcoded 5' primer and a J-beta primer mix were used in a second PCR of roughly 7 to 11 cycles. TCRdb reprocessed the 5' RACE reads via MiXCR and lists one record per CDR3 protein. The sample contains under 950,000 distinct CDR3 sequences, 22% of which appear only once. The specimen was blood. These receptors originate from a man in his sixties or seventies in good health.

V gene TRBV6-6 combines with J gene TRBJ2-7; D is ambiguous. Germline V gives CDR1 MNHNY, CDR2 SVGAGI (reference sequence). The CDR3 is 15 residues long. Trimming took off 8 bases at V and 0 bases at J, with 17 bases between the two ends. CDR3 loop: CASWKDGRSSYEQYF. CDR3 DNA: TGTGCCAGCTGGAAAGATGGGCGGAGCTCCTACGAGCAGTACTTC.

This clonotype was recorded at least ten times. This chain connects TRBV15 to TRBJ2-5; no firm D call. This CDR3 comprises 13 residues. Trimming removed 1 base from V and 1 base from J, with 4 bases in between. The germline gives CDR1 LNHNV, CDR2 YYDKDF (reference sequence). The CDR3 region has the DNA TGTGCCACCAGCAGAGGAAGCCAAGAGACCCAGTACTTC. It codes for CATSRGSQETQYF.

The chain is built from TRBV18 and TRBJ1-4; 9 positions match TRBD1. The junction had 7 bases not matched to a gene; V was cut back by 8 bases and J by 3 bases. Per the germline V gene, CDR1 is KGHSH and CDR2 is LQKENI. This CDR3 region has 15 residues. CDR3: CASVRTGAANEKLFF. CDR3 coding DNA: TGTGCCAGCGTGCGGACAGGGGCGGCTAATGAAAAACTGTTTTTT.

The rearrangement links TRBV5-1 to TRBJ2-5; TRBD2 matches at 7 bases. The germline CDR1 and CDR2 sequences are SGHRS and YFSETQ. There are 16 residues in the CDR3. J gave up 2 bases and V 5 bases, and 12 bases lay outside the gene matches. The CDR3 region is CASSRGSGVEQETQYF. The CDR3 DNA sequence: TGCGCCAGCAGTCGGGGAAGCGGGGTAGAACAAGAGACCCAGTACTTC.

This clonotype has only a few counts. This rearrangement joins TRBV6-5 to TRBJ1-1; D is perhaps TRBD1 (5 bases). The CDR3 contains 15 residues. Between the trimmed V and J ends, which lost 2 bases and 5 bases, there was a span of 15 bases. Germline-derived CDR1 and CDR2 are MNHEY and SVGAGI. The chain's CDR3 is CASSYQVQGSTEAFF. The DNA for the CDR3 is TGTGCCAGCAGTTACCAGGTCCAGGGTTCGACTGAAGCTTTCTTT.

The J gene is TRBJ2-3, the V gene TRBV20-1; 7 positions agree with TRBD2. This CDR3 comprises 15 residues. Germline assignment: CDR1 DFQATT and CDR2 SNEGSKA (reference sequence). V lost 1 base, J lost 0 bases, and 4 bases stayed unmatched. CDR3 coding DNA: TGCAGTGCTAGAGGGGAGGGACGGAGCACAGATACGCAGTATTTT. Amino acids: CSARGEGRSTDTQYF.

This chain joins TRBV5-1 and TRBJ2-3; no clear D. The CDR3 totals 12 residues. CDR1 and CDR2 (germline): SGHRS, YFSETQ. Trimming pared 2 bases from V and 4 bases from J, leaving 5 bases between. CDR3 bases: TGCGCCAGCAGCTTCGGAGCAGATACGCAGTATTTT. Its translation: CASSFGADTQYF. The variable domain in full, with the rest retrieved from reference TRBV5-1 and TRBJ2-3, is KAGVTQTPRYLIKTRGQQVTLSCSPISGHRSVSWYQQTPGQGLQFLFEYFSETQRNKGNFPGRFSGRQFSNSRSEMNVSTLELGDSALYLCASSFGADTQYFGPGTRLTVL.

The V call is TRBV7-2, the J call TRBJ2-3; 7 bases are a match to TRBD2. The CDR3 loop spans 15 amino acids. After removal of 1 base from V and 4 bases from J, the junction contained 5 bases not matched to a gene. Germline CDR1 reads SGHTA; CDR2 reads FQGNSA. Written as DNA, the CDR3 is TGTGCCAGCAGCTTAGTGGGGACTACGGCAGATACGCAGTATTTT. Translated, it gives CASSLVGTTADTQYF.

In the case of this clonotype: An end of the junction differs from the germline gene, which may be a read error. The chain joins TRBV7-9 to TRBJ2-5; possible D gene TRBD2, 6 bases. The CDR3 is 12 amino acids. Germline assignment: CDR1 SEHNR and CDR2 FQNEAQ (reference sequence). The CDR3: CASSLARNEQLF. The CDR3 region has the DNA TGTGCCAGCAGCCTAGCGAGGAATGAGCAGCTCTTC.

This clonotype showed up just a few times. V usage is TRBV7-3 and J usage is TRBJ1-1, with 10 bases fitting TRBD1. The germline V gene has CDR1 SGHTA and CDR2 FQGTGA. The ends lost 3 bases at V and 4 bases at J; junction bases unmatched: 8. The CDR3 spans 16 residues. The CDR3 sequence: CASSLTGGAVSTEAFF. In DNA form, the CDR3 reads TGTGCCAGCAGCTTGACAGGGGGCGCGGTAAGCACTGAAGCTTTCTTT.